In its sample, the clone carrying this T cell receptor beta chain was seen once. The data belong to a study of identical twins. Germline-derived CDR1 and CDR2 are SQVTM and ANQGSEA. This CDR3 has 13 residues. Trimming removed 8 bases from V and 3 bases from J; junction bases left unmatched: 8. TCRdb re-derived calls from the 5' RACE reads in MiXCR, one entry per CDR3 protein. The table shows roughly 540,000 distinct CDR3 sequences, with 20% to 25% occurring only once. A further study also used this sample, focusing on T cells expressing NK-cell markers.

Material for sequencing was CD4+ T cells sorted from blood. V usage is TRBV29-1 and J usage is TRBJ1-1; 8 bases line up with TRBD1. The TCR originated in a woman under 30 in good health. CDR3 coding DNA: TGCAGCATTACCAGGGGGCGCCACACTGAAGCTTTCTTT. It is translated as CSITRGRHTEAFF.